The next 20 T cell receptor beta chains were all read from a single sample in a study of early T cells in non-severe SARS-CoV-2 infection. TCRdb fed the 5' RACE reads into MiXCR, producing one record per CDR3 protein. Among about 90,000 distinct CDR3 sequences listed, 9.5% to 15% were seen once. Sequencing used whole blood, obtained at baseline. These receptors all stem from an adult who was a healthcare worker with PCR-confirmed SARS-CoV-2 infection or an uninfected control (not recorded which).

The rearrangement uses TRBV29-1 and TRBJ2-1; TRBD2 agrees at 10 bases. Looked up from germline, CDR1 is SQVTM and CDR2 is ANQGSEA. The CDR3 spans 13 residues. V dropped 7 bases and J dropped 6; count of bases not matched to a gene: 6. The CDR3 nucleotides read TGCAGCGAGGCCAGCGGGAGGGCCAATGAGCAGTTCTTC. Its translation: CSEASGRANEQFF.

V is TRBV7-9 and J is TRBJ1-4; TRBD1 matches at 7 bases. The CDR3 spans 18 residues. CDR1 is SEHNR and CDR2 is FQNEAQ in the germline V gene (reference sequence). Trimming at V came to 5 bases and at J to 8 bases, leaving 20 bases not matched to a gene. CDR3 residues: CASSPRDRVERVGEKLFF. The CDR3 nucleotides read TGTGCCAGCAGCCCCCGAGACAGGGTCGAACGAGTGGGGGAAAAACTGTTTTTT.

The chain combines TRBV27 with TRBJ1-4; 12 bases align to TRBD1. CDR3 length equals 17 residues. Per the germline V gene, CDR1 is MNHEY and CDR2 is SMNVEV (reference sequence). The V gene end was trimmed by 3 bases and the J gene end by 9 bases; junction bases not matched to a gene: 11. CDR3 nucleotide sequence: TGTGCCAGCAGTTTCAGGGACAGGGGGCTCGGGAATAAAAAACTGTTTTTT. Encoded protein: CASSFRDRGLGNKKLFF.

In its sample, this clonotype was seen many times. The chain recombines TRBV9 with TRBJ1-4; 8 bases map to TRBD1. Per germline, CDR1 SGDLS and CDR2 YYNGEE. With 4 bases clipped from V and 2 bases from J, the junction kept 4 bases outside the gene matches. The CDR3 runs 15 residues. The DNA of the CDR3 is TGTGCCAGCAGCTTCCGACAGGGGACTAATGAAAAACTGTTTTTT. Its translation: CASSFRQGTNEKLFF.

DNA of the CDR3: TGCGCCAGCAGCTTGGCGGGACAGGGCAACAGGGGTACCTACGAGCAGTACTTC. This codes for CASSLAGQGNRGTYEQYF. This chain uses TRBV5-1 with TRBJ2-7; 9 bases agree with TRBD1. Trimming cost V 0 bases and J 2 bases; bases outside gene matches: 12. Germline loops: CDR1 SGHRS, CDR2 YFSETQ. The CDR3 extends over 18 amino acids.

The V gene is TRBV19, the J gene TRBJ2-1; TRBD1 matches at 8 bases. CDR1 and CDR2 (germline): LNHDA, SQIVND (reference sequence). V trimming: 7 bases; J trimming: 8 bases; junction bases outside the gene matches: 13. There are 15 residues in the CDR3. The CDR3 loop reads CASTETGARGDEQFF. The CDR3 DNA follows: TGTGCCAGTACCGAGACAGGGGCCCGAGGGGATGAGCAGTTCTTC. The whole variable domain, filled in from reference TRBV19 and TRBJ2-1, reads DGGITQSPKYLFRKEGQNVTLSCEQNLNHDAMYWYRQDPGQGLRLIYYSQIVNDFQKGDIAEGYSVSREKKESFPLTVTSAQKNPTAFYLCASTETGARGDEQFFGPGTRLTVL.

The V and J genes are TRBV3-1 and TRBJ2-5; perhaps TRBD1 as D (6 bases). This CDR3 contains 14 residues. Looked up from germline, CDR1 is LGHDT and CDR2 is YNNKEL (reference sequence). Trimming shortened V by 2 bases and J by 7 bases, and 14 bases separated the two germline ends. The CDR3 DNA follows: TGTGCCAGCAGCCAACCTCCGCCGACAGGGACCCAGTACTTC. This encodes CASSQPPPTGTQYF.

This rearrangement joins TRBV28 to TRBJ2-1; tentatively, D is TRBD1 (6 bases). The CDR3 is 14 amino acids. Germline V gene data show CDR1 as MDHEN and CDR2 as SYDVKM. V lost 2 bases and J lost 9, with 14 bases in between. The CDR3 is CASSLLRRQAEQFF. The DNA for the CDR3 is TGTGCCAGCAGTTTACTTAGGAGACAGGCTGAGCAGTTCTTC.

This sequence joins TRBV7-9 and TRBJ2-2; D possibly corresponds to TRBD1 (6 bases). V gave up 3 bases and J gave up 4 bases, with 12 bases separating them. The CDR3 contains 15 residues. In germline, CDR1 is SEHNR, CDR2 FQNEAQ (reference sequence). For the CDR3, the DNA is TGTGCCAGCAGCTTTCAGGGGCAGTCCACCGGGGAGCTGTTTTTT. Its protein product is CASSFQGQSTGELFF. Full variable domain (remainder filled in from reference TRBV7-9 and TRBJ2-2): DTGVSQNPRHKITKRGQNVTFRCDPISEHNRLYWYRQTLGQGPEFLTYFQNEAQLEKSRLLSDRFSAERPKGSFSTLEIQRTEQGDSAMYLCASSFQGQSTGELFFGEGSRLTVL.

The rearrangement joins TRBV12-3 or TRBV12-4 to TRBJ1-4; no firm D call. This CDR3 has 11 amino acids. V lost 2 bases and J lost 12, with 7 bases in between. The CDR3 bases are TGTGCCAGCAGTTTACGGTCGGAACTGTTTTTT. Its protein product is CASSLRSELFF.

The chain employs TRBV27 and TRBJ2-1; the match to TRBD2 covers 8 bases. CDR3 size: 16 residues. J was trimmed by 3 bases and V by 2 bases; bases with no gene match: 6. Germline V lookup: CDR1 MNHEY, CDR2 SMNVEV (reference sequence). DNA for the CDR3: TGTGCCAGCAGTTTAGAAGCGGGAGCGCTCTACAATGAGCAGTTCTTC. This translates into CASSLEAGALYNEQFF.

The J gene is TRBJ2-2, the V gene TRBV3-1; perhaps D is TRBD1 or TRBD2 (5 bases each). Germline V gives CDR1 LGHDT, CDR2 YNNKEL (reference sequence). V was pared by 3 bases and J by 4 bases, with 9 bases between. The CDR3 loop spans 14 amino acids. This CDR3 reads CASSQGVRTGELFF. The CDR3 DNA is TGTGCCAGCAGCCAGGGGGTCCGCACCGGGGAGCTGTTTTTT.

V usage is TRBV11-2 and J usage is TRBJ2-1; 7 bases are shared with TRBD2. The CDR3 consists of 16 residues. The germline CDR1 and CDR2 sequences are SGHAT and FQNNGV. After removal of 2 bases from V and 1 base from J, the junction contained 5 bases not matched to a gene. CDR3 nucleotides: TGTGCCAGCAGCTTACTTCCTAGCGGTTCCTACAATGAGCAGTTCTTC. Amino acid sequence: CASSLLPSGSYNEQFF.

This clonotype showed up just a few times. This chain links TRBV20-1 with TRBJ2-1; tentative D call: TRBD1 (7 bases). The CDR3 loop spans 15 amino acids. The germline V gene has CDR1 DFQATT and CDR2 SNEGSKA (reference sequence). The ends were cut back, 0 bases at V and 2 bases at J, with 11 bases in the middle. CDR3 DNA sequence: TGCAGTGCTAGAGATCCCAGGGGGGCCTACAATGAGCAGTTCTTC. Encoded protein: CSARDPRGAYNEQFF.

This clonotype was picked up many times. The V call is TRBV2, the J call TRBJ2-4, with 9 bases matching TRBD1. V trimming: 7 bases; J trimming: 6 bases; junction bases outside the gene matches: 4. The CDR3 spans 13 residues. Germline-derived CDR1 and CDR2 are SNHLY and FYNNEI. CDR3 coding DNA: TGTGCCAGCAAGCCGGGACAGGGAAACATTCAGTACTTC. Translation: CASKPGQGNIQYF.

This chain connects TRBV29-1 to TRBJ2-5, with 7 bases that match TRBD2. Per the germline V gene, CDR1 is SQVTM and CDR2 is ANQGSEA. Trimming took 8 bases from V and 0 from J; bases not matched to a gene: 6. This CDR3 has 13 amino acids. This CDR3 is CSSHGTNQETQYF. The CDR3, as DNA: TGCAGCAGCCACGGGACTAACCAAGAGACCCAGTACTTC. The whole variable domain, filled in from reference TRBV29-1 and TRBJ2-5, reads SAVISQKPSRDICQRGTSLTIQCQVDSQVTMMFWYRQQPGQSLTLIATANQGSEATYESGFVIDKFPISRPNLTFSTLTVSNMSPEDSSIYLCSSHGTNQETQYFGPGTRLLVL.

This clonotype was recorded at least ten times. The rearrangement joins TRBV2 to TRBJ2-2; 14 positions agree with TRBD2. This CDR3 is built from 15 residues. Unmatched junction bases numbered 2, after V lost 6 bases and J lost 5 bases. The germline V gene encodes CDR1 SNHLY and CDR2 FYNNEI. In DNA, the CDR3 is TGTGCCAGCAGGGGACTAGCGGGGGAAACCGGGGAGCTGTTTTTT. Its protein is CASRGLAGETGELFF.

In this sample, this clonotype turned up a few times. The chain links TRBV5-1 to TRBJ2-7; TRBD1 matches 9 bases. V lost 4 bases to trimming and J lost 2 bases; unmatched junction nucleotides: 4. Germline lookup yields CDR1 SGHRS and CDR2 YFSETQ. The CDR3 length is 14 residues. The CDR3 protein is CASSGTGITYEQYF. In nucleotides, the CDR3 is TGCGCCAGCAGCGGGACAGGGATCACCTACGAGCAGTACTTC.

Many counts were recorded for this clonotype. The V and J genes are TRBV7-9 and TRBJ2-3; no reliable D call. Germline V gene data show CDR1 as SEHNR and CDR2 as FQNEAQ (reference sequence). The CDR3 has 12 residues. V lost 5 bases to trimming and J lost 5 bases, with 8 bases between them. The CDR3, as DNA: TGTGCCAGCAGCCCAGGTGGAGATACGCAGTATTTT. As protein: CASSPGGDTQYF.

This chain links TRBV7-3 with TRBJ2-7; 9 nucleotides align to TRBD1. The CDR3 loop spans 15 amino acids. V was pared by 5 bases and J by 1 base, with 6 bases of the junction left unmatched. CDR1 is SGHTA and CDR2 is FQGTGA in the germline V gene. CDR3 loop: CASSQGQGTSYEQYF. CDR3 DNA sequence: TGTGCCAGCAGCCAGGGACAGGGTACTTCCTACGAGCAGTACTTC.